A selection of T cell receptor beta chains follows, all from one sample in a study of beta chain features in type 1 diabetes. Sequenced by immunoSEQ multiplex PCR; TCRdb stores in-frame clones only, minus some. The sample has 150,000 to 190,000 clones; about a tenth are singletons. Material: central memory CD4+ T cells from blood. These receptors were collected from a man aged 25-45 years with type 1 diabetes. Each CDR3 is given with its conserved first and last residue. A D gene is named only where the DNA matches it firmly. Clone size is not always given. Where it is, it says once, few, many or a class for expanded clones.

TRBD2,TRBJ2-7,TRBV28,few,TGTGCCTGCAGGGAGGGCTACGAGCAGTACTTC,CACREGYEQYF
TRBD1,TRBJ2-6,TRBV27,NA,TGTGCCAGCAGTTTGTTTAAGGGACAGGGTGTCATCTCTGGGGCCAACGTCCTGACTTTC,CASSLFKGQGVISGANVLTF
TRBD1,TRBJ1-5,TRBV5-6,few,TGTGCCAGCAGCCCTACAGGGGGAGGAAATCAGCCCCAGCATTTT,CASSPTGGGNQPQHF
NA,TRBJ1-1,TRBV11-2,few,TGTGCCAGCAGCCGCGGAAGGACAGCGAACACTGAAGCTTTCTTT,CASSRGRTANTEAFF
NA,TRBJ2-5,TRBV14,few,TGTGCCAGCAGTAGACCCCCTAGCCGTCAAGAGACCCAGTACTTC,CASSRPPSRQETQYF
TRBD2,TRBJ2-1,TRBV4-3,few,TGCGCCAGCAGCAGACTAGCGGGGAGTCACAATGAGCAGTTCTTC,CASSRLAGSHNEQFF
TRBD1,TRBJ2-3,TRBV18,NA,TGTGCCAGCCAAGACAGGGCCACAGATACGCAGTATTTT,CASQDRATDTQYF
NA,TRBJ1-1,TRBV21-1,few,TGTGCCAGCAGCAAAGAAAATGGCGACAGAACTGAAGCTTTCTTT,CASSKENGDRTEAFF
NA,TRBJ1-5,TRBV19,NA,TGTGCCAGTAGTACCCGGGGAAACAATCAGCCCCAGCATTTT,CASSTRGNNQPQHF
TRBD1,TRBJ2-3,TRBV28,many,TGTGCCAGCAGTTTCGTGGACAGGACAGATACGCAGTATTTT,CASSFVDRTDTQYF
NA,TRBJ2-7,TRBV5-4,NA,TGTGCCAGCAGCTCACAAAACAGTAACGAGCAGTACTTC,CASSSQNSNEQYF
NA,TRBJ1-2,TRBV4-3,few,TGCGCCAGCAGCCAAGACCTAAACTATGGCTACACCTTC,CASSQDLNYGYTF
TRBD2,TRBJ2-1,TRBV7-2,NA,TGTGCCAGCAGCATCCTCGGGAGGGATCCCTACAATGAGCAGTTCTTC,CASSILGRDPYNEQFF
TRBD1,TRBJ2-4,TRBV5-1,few,TGCGCCAGCAGCACACCTGACAGGGGGCAAAACATTCAGTACTTC,CASSTPDRGQNIQYF
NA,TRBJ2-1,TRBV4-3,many,TGCGCCAGCAGCCTTCTTCCCTACAATGAGCAGTTCTTC,CASSLLPYNEQFF
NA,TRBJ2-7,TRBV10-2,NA,TGCGCCAGCACGAGGACTCAGAGCTCCTACGAGCAGTACTTC,CASTRTQSSYEQYF
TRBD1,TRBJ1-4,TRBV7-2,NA,TGTGCCAGCAGCTTAGTGGGGACAGGGAATGAAAAACTGTTTTTT,CASSLVGTGNEKLFF
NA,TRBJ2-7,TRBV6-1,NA,TGTGCCAGCAGTGTGCAGGGATTCTACGAGCAGTACTTC,CASSVQGFYEQYF
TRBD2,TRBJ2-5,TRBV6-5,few,TGTGCCAGCAGTTACCCGGGACTAGCGGGGCAAGAGACCCAGTACTTC,CASSYPGLAGQETQYF
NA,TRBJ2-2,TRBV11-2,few,TGTGCCAGCAGCTTGTGGCAGGGGAACACCGGGGAGCTGTTTTTT,CASSLWQGNTGELFF
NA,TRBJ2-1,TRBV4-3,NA,TGCGCCAGCAGCCAAGATTGGGGGGCGGGAGTGAAAGTTGCCTACAATGAGCAGTTCTTC,CASSQDWGAGVKVAYNEQFF
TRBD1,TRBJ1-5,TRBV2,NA,TGTGCCAGCAGTGAAGTCCGGGACAGGGGTCAGCCCCAGCATTTT,CASSEVRDRGQPQHF
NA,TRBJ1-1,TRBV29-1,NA,TGCAGCGTTGAAATGTGGCAGAACACTGAAGCTTTCTTT,CSVEMWQNTEAFF
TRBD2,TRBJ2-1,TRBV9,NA,TGTGCCAGCAGCGTCCGGTCTAGCGGGAGCGATGAGCAGTTCTTC,CASSVRSSGSDEQFF
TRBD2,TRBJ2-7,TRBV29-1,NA,TGCAGCGTTGCGCGGGAGGGCCTCTACGAGCAGTACTTC,CSVAREGLYEQYF
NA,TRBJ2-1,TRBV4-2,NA,TGTGCCAGCAGCCAAGATGACTATTACAATGAGCAGTTCTTC,CASSQDDYYNEQFF
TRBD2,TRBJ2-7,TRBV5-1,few,TGCGCCAGCAGCTTGGCCTTTGGGACTAGCGGGACTTCCTACGAGCAGTACTTC,CASSLAFGTSGTSYEQYF